The 18 T cell receptor beta chains reported below all come from one sample, sequenced in a study of blood T cell repertoires in COVID-19 (dated by TCRdb to the early 2020s). Library preparation employed the immunoSEQ multiplex PCR assay. TCRdb carries this immuneACCESS record with in-frame sequences only. Its versions omit some clonotypes, under half of them owing to an unresolved V gene in the studies checked, with the rest unexplained. A total of some 170,000 clones appear in this sample, over 80% of them only once. Of the sample, roughly 9% is held by the ten largest clones. Sequenced sample: peripheral blood. The receptor source for this set is a woman aged 80 or over with active or convalescent COVID-19.

The V call is TRBV5-1, the J call TRBJ2-7; 8 bases map to TRBD2. V lost 6 bases and J lost 2; bases outside the gene matches: 7. The CDR3 runs to 14 residues. Germline V gene sequence: CDR1 SGHRS, CDR2 YFSETQ. CDR3 in amino acids: CASTAAGGPYEQYF. The CDR3 DNA reads TGCGCCAGCACCGCGGCGGGGGGACCCTACGAGCAGTACTTC.

The chain links TRBV29-1 to TRBJ2-7, with unresolved D. Looked up from germline, CDR1 is SQVTM and CDR2 is ANQGSEA. This CDR3 contains 12 residues. The V end lost 6 bases, the J end lost 0 bases, and 9 bases lay between the germline ends. The CDR3 sequence is CSVTASSYEQYF. The CDR3 DNA sequence: TGCAGCGTGACTGCAAGCTCCTACGAGCAGTACTTC.

The J gene is TRBJ1-3, the V gene TRBV10-3; D remains unclear. The CDR3 is made up of 13 amino acids. The V gene lost 6 bases and the J gene lost 0 bases, with 6 bases spanning the gap. CDR1 ENHRY and CDR2 SYGVKD come from the germline V gene. The CDR3 DNA sequence: TGTGCCATCAGCCCTTACTCTGGAAACACCATATATTTT. Protein sequence: CAISPYSGNTIYF.

V usage is TRBV5-1 and J usage is TRBJ2-1; 9 positions match TRBD2. The junction had 3 bases not matched to a gene; V was cut back by 0 bases and J by 5 bases. Looked up from germline, CDR1 is SGHRS and CDR2 is YFSETQ. This CDR3 region has 15 residues. This CDR3 reads CASSLALAGNNEQFF. The CDR3 nucleotides are TGCGCCAGCAGCTTGGCCCTAGCGGGGAACAATGAGCAGTTCTTC.

The chain carries TRBV5-1 and TRBJ2-7; TRBD1 aligns across 9 bases. This CDR3 region has 15 residues. Per germline, CDR1 SGHRS and CDR2 YFSETQ. V lost 0 bases and J lost 5; bases outside the gene matches: 6. CDR3 bases: TGCGCCAGCAGCTTGGGAGGGACAGGGATCAACGAGCAGTACTTC. Encoded protein: CASSLGGTGINEQYF.

The chain is built from TRBV9 and TRBJ2-1; TRBD2 matches 8 bases. The germline V gene encodes CDR1 SGDLS and CDR2 YYNGEE. CDR3 size: 15 residues. Trimming at V came to 2 bases and at J to 4 bases, leaving 5 bases not matched to a gene. The CDR3 here is CASSVQAGVYNEQFF. Here the CDR3 DNA reads TGTGCCAGCAGCGTGCAAGCGGGGGTGTACAATGAGCAGTTCTTC.

V and J are TRBV7-2 and TRBJ1-6; possibly TRBD1 for D (6 bases). Germline CDR1 SGHTA, CDR2 FQGNSA. This CDR3 is 16 amino acids long. V lost 7 bases and J lost 6, with 19 bases in between. CDR3 sequence (DNA): TGTGCCAGCACATTCCCGAGTCGAGGGGGTAATTCACCCCTCCACTTT. Its translation is CASTFPSRGGNSPLHF. The variable domain in full, completed from reference TRBV7-2 and TRBJ1-6, reads GAGVSQSPSNKVTEKGKDVELRCDPISGHTALYWYRQSLGQGLEFLIYFQGNSAPDKSGLPSDRFSAERTGGSVSTLTIQRTQQEDSAVYLCASTFPSRGGNSPLHFGNGTRLTVT.

The rearrangement links TRBV11-3 to TRBJ1-2, with 9 bases fitting TRBD1. CDR3 length equals 14 residues. Germline lookup yields CDR1 SGHNT and CDR2 YENEEA. Unmatched junction bases numbered 5, after V lost 5 bases and J lost 4 bases. The CDR3 DNA reads as TGTGCCAGCAGCCAACAGGGGGCCGTCTATGGCTACACCTTC. It is translated as CASSQQGAVYGYTF.

The chain couples TRBV10-3 to TRBJ1-4, with TRBD1 as a possible D gene (5 bases). Germline V gene sequence: CDR1 ENHRY, CDR2 SYGVKD. The CDR3 is 13 amino acids. The ends were cut back, 0 bases at V and 10 bases at J, with 9 bases in the middle. This chain's CDR3 is CAISESEGLKLFF. Written as DNA, the CDR3 is TGTGCCATCAGTGAGTCGGAGGGGCTAAAACTGTTTTTT.

The rearrangement uses TRBV5-4 and TRBJ1-1, with TRBD1 matching over 8 bases. Germline lookup yields CDR1 SGHNT and CDR2 YYREEE (reference sequence). Trimming removed 3 bases from V and 4 bases from J; junction bases left unmatched: 5. This CDR3 comprises 14 residues. CDR3 protein: CASSWDRTGTEAFF. DNA of the CDR3: TGTGCCAGCAGCTGGGACAGGACGGGCACTGAAGCTTTCTTT.

The chain uses TRBV2 and TRBJ1-1, with D possibly being TRBD1 (6 bases). This CDR3 spans 13 amino acids. Germline V gives CDR1 SNHLY, CDR2 FYNNEI. With 8 bases removed from V and 1 base from J, the gap between germline ends came to 11 bases. In nucleotides, the CDR3 is TGTGCCAGCGCCTACAGGGAGAACACTGAAGCTTTCTTT. This sequence encodes CASAYRENTEAFF.

This rearrangement joins TRBV7-9 to TRBJ1-2, with TRBD1 matching 9 bases. Germline values: CDR1 SEHNR, CDR2 FQNEAQ (reference sequence). J lost 5 bases, V lost 5 bases, and 15 bases had no gene match. The CDR3 covers 17 residues. In DNA, the CDR3 is TGTGCCAGCAGCCAATTCGGGACAGGGAAAGGTGATTATGGCTACACCTTC. Encoded protein: CASSQFGTGKGDYGYTF.

The chain carries TRBV6-2 or TRBV6-3 and TRBJ1-4; no reliable D call. Germline CDR1 is MNHEY and CDR2 is SVGEGT. The CDR3 length is 14 residues. V lost 6 bases, J lost 5 bases, and 13 bases lay in between. The DNA for the CDR3 is TGTGCCAGCAGCCCCGCCAGGCTAAATGAAAAACTGTTTTTT. Amino acids: CASSPARLNEKLFF.

The gene calls are TRBV9 and TRBJ2-3; the D gene is possibly TRBD1 (5 bases). V lost 0 bases and J 1 base, leaving 6 bases between the germline ends. Germline-derived CDR1 and CDR2 are SGDLS and YYNGEE. The CDR3 is 14 residues long. CDR3 residues: CASSVVTGTDTQYF. The CDR3 DNA sequence: TGTGCCAGCAGCGTAGTGACAGGCACAGATACGCAGTATTTT.

The chain uses TRBV5-1 and TRBJ2-7, with 7 bases that match TRBD1. The CDR3 extends over 17 amino acids. The V segment lost 0 bases and the J segment 2 bases; nucleotides outside the gene matches: 11. Germline loops: CDR1 SGHRS, CDR2 YFSETQ. The CDR3 is CASSLAPSDRLPYEQYF. The CDR3 nucleotides read TGCGCCAGCAGCTTGGCCCCTTCGGACAGGCTCCCCTACGAGCAGTACTTC. The full variable domain, completed using reference TRBV5-1 and TRBJ2-7, is KAGVTQTPRYLIKTRGQQVTLSCSPISGHRSVSWYQQTPGQGLQFLFEYFSETQRNKGNFPGRFSGRQFSNSRSEMNVSTLELGDSALYLCASSLAPSDRLPYEQYFGPGTRLTVT.

The chain carries TRBV7-9 and TRBJ1-1; D is uncertain. The CDR3 is 15 residues long. Germline V CDR1 and CDR2: SEHNR, FQNEAQ (reference sequence). V was cut by 1 base and J by 8 bases, with 17 bases left in between. CDR3 region: CASSLDLLLLSEAFF. The CDR3 DNA follows: TGTGCCAGCAGCTTAGATCTCCTGTTATTATCGGAAGCTTTCTTT.

The V call is TRBV12-3 or TRBV12-4, the J call TRBJ1-2; TRBD1 might be the D (5 bases). The CDR3 runs 13 residues. V lost 6 bases to trimming and J lost 7 bases, with 15 bases between them. The CDR3 loop is CASSSGGWSGYTF. CDR3 sequence (DNA): TGTGCCAGCAGCTCCGGGGGGTGGAGTGGCTACACCTTC.

V usage is TRBV7-3 and J usage is TRBJ1-1, with D tentatively TRBD1 (5 bases). Germline CDR1 is SGHTA and CDR2 is FQGTGA. Trimming pared 4 bases from V and 2 bases from J, leaving 8 bases between. The CDR3 consists of 13 residues. CDR3 sequence: CASSWDYNTEAFF. The CDR3 nucleotides are TGTGCCAGCAGCTGGGACTATAACACTGAAGCTTTCTTT.